This TCR beta chain comes out of a study of cytomegalovirus exposure and HLA in healthy donors. Notes on the study in general: Indistinguishability led to the exclusion of some V segments, TRBV6-2 and TRBV6-3 included. Reportedly, cytomegalovirus status was diagnosed with high sensitivity and specificity.

The length of the CDR3 is 14 residues. Germline V gene lookup returns CDR1 SGHNT and CDR2 YYREEE (reference sequence). V lost 3 bases, J lost 7 bases, and 4 bases stayed unmatched. A word on this clone: The antigen is not known.

Use of 60 Vbeta and 13 Jbeta primers characterized the PCR. Sequencing used immunoSEQ multiplex PCR; TCRdb keeps in-frame clones, though not all of them. The table includes around 200,000 clones, 65% to 90% detected once. This rearrangement joins TRBV5-4 to TRBJ1-4; the match to TRBD1 covers 9 bases. Material: PBMCs. The TCR sequence derives from a woman in her forties or fifties in good health and CMV-seronegative. Written as DNA, the CDR3 is TGTGCCAGCAGCTCTAGGACAGGGGTTGAAAAACTGTTTTTT. Amino acid sequence: CASSSRTGVEKLFF.